This T cell receptor (beta chain) was observed in a study of T cell repertoires in cytomegalovirus infection. MiXCR, run by TCRdb on the reads, gives a single entry per CDR3 protein. The table includes over 250,000 distinct CDR3 sequences, roughly a fifth detected once. Trimming removed 6 bases from V and 8 bases from J; junction bases left unmatched: 14. The CDR3 extends over 15 amino acids. Study results and limitations: Identification of carriers of CMV plus the relevant HLA was performed using cumulative public TCR beta family frequency.

In regard to this clonotype: The antigen remains undetermined.

The TCR sequence derives from a human donor in good health (CMV status not recorded). Some clones in this sample may be carry-over from other donors' samples. The sample was cultured PBMCs, taken from culture after CMV antigen stimulation. The chain links TRBV12-3 or TRBV12-4 to TRBJ1-1, with TRBD1 matching over 8 bases. This chain's CDR3 is CASRPRRGLGSEAFF. Written as DNA, the CDR3 is TGTGCCAGCAGGCCCCGCAGGGGGCTCGGGTCGGAAGCTTTCTTT.